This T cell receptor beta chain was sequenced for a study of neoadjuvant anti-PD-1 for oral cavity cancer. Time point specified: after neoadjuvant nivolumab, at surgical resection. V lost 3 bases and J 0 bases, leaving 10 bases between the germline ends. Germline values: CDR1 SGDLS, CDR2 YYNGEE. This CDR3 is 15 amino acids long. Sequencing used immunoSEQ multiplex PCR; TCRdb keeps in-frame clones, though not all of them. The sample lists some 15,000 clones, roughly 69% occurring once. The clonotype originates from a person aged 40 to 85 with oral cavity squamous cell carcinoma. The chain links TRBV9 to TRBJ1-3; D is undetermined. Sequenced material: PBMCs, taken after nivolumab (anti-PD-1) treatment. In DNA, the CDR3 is TGTGCCAGCAGCGCTGGACTCGACTCTGGAAACACCATATATTTT. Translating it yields CASSAGLDSGNTIYF.